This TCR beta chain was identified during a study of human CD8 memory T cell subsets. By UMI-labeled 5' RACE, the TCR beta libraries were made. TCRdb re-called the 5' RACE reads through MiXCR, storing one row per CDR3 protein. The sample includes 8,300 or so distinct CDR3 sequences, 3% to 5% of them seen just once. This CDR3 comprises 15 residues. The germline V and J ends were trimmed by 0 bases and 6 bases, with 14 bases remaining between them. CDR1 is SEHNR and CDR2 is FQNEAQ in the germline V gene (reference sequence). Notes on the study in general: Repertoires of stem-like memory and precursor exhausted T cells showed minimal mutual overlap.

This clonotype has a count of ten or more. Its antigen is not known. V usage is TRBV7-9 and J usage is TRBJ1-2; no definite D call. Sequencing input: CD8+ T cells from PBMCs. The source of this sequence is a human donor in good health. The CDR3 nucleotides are TGTGCCAGCAGCTTAGCGCGATCCTACCGCGATGGCTACACCTTC. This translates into CASSLARSYRDGYTF.